Listed here is a single T cell receptor (beta chain). This entry belongs to a study of Graves' ophthalmopathy and Graves' hyperthyroidism. Whole-study context: Peripheral blood was gathered at the point of initial diagnosis, before any treatment started.

A follow-up of 18 months without ophthalmopathy meant that hyperthyroidism was stable. Aged 18 to 65, hyperthyroidism patients had new diagnoses of under 2 months' duration. The study excluded patients with other autoimmune diseases, uncontrolled infections, pregnancy or lactation. The CDR3 contains 15 residues. J gave up 5 bases and V 6 bases, and 9 bases lay outside the gene matches. Germline CDR1 reads SNHLY; CDR2 reads FYNNEI. The authors amplified TCR beta CDR3 regions, and they did so from RNA transcripts for repertoire sequencing. RT-PCR with HTBI primers came first, then second-round multiplex PCR. TCRdb recomputed calls from the multiplex PCR reads with MiXCR, one row per CDR3 protein. Of 300,000 to 450,000 distinct CDR3 sequences in the sample, 17% were seen once.

V is TRBV2 and J is TRBJ2-7, with 11 nucleotides matching TRBD2. Material for sequencing was peripheral blood. This TCR derives from an adult woman with stable Graves' hyperthyroidism. In DNA form, the CDR3 reads TGTGCCAGCAGCGGTACTAGCGGGAGACGCGACGAGCAGTACTTC. Translating gives CASSGTSGRRDEQYF.